Detailed here is one T cell receptor beta chain. This CDR3 has 13 residues. Germline CDR1 and CDR2: SNHLY and FYNNEI. Between the trimmed V and J ends, which lost 11 bases and 4 bases, there was a span of 17 bases. Genomic DNA templated the TCR beta VDJ and CDR3 profiling. MiXCR, run by TCRdb on the reads, gives a single entry per CDR3 protein. The sample contains under 200,000 distinct CDR3 sequences, 40% to 50% of which appear only once. This sample was taken from a study of CD8+CD57+ T cells in acquired aplastic anemia. Selection for sequencing was limited to patients who had shown CD8+CD57+ cell expansion by flow cytometry.

The receptor was isolated from a human donor with aplastic anemia. The specimen was sorted CD4+, CD8+, or CD8+CD57+ T cells (not recorded which) from PBMCs. The chain is built from TRBV2 and TRBJ2-5; no firm D call. CDR3 residues: CASSKVLRETQYF. CDR3 in DNA: TGTGCCTCATCTAAGGTGCTGCGAGAGACCCAGTACTTC.